This TCR beta chain appears in the sequencing data of a study of T cell changes during pregnancy in multiple sclerosis. Produced via immunoSEQ multiplex PCR; TCRdb's table is partial and in-frame only. The data contain around 33,000 clones, around nine tenths of them singletons. Germline CDR1 reads SGHVS; CDR2 reads FNYEAQ. V lost 4 bases and J 10 bases, leaving 17 bases between the germline ends. The CDR3 length is 15 residues. Sequenced here: peripheral blood, sampled in the third trimester of pregnancy. This sequence originates from a female donor in good health, enrolled as a control in a pregnancy study. The rearrangement joins TRBV7-6 to TRBJ1-6; perhaps TRBD1 as D (6 bases). For the CDR3, the DNA is TGTGCCAGCAGCTCCCCGAGGGGGATGGTATCACCCCTCCACTTT. Its protein product is CASSSPRGMVSPLHF. Full variable domain (outside the CDR3, taken from reference TRBV7-6 and TRBJ1-6): GAGVSQSPRYKVTKRGQDVALRCDPISGHVSLYWYRQALGQGPEFLTYFNYEAQQDKSGLPNDRFSAERPEGSISTLTIQRTEQRDSAMYRCASSSPRGMVSPLHFGNGTRLTVT.